Listed below are T cell receptor beta chains from one sample, sequenced in a study of shared clonotypes between healthy human individuals. The protocol was immunoSEQ multiplex PCR, while the TCRdb copy is restricted to in-frame clones and leaves out a portion. The sample has 2 million or so clones; 85% to 95% are singletons. Sequencing was done on a sample of naive CD8+ T cells sorted from blood. Receptors were obtained from a man between 18 and 29 years old in good health. The CDR3 runs from the conserved cysteine through the conserved F or W. D genes are given only for firm matches. The size of a clone is reported for some rows only, either as once, few or many, or as a class for expanded clones.

D,size,J,V,DNA,CDR3
TRBD2,.,TRBJ2-1,TRBV11-2,TGTGCCAGCAGCCTAGCGGACGTTGAGCAGTTCTTC,CASSLADVEQFF
.,.,TRBJ1-2,TRBV9,TGTGCCAGCAGCGTAGCTTCAGGCCCCAACTATGGCTACACCTTC,CASSVASGPNYGYTF
.,.,TRBJ2-1,TRBV18,TGTGCCAGCTCACCAACATATCTCATGACAGGTAATGAGCAGTTCTTC,CASSPTYLMTGNEQFF
.,.,TRBJ2-5,TRBV20-1,TGCAGTGCTAGAGAGGTCGGGACCCAGTACTTC,CSAREVGTQYF
.,.,TRBJ1-5,TRBV6-1,TGTGCCAGCAGTGAAGCAGTCAGGCCAAGCAATCAGCCCCAGCATTTT,CASSEAVRPSNQPQHF
.,.,TRBJ2-2,TRBV5-1,TGCGCCAGCAGCGGAGACTACCCGAACACCGGGGAGCTGTTTTTT,CASSGDYPNTGELFF
.,.,TRBJ1-5,TRBV4-3,TGCGCCAGCAGCCAAGAACGCTTTGGGGAAGGGGTACAGCCCCAGCATTTT,CASSQERFGEGVQPQHF
TRBD2,.,TRBJ2-3,TRBV7-2,TGTGCCAGCAGCCTAGCGGGGGCAACAGATACGCAGTATTTT,CASSLAGATDTQYF
TRBD1,.,TRBJ1-1,TRBV30,TGTGCCTGGGATTTGACAGGGGCATCTGAAGCTTTCTTT,CAWDLTGASEAFF
.,.,TRBJ1-4,TRBV5-4,TGTGCCAGCAGCCCCCATCTATCGGAGGGAACGAATGAAAAACTGTTTTTT,CASSPHLSEGTNEKLFF
.,.,TRBJ1-1,TRBV6-5,TGTGCCAGCAGTTACTCGACCCGAGGTACTGAAGCTTTCTTT,CASSYSTRGTEAFF
.,.,TRBJ1-1,TRBV30,TGTGCCTGGAGTCCCCAGGACACTGAAGCTTTCTTT,CAWSPQDTEAFF
.,.,TRBJ2-3,TRBV19,TGTGCCAGTAGCCGCGTGAGCACAGATACGCAGTATTTT,CASSRVSTDTQYF
.,.,TRBJ1-1,TRBV27,TGTGCCAGCAGTTTATCTATAAATGCGGGCACTGAAGCTTTCTTT,CASSLSINAGTEAFF
.,.,TRBJ2-7,TRBV4-3,TGCGCCAGCAGCCAAGATACGCCGGCTAGCGAGTATTACGAGCAGTACTTC,CASSQDTPASEYYEQYF
.,.,TRBJ2-2,TRBV15,TGTGCCACCAGCGGGGGCACGATTGTCACCGGGGAGCTGTTTTTT,CATSGGTIVTGELFF
.,.,TRBJ2-7,TRBV29-1,TGCAGCGGAGGGGACACCTCCTACGAGCAGTACTTC,CSGGDTSYEQYF
.,once,TRBJ2-3,TRBV25-1,TGTGCCAGCAGTGAATCACTAGGTTCTAGCACAGATACGCAGTATTTT,CASSESLGSSTDTQYF
TRBD1,.,TRBJ2-7,TRBV5-1,TGCGCCAGCAGCTTAGGGACAGACCCCTACGAGCAGTACTTC,CASSLGTDPYEQYF
.,.,TRBJ2-2,TRBV4-1,TGCGCCAGCAGCCAAGATCCCTTGACTGGGGAGTTCGCGAACACCGGGGAGCTGTTTTTT,CASSQDPLTGEFANTGELFF
TRBD2,.,TRBJ2-7,TRBV13,TGTGCCAGCGCCCCCGGGGGGGAGGGGAACGAGCAGTACTTC,CASAPGGEGNEQYF
.,.,TRBJ2-2,TRBV4-3,TGCGCCAGCAGCCAAGTTCCCGTGGTCCTGCCGAACACCGGGGAGCTGTTTTTT,CASSQVPVVLPNTGELFF
TRBD2,.,TRBJ2-7,TRBV28,TGTGCCAGCAGTACCCTAGCGGGGGGGCTATACGAGCAGTACTTC,CASSTLAGGLYEQYF
.,once,TRBJ1-1,TRBV5-6,TGTGCCAGCAGCTTCTGGGGGTCGGAAGCTTTCTTT,CASSFWGSEAFF
.,.,TRBJ1-5,TRBV13,TGTGCCAGCAGCTTAGGAGGGGCTGGCAATCAGCCCCAGCATTTT,CASSLGGAGNQPQHF
.,.,TRBJ1-4,TRBV9,TGTGCCAGCAGCGTTGGGGGGGCGACTAATGAAAAACTGTTTTTT,CASSVGGATNEKLFF
.,.,TRBJ2-7,TRBV4-3,TGCGCCAGCAGCCAAGATTGGTCAACGAAGGGGAACGAGCAGTACTTC,CASSQDWSTKGNEQYF
.,.,TRBJ2-7,TRBV28,TGTGCCAGCAACACCCGGGCCCGGGAGTATGGGTACGAGCAGTACTTC,CASNTRAREYGYEQYF
.,.,TRBJ2-1,TRBV28,TGTGCCAGCAGGCTTACTAGCCTCAATGAGCAGTTCTTC,CASRLTSLNEQFF
.,.,TRBJ2-2,TRBV6-5,TGTGCCAGCAGTTCGGGGGTTGGCGGGGAGCTGTTTTTT,CASSSGVGGELFF
.,.,TRBJ2-5,TRBV13,TGTGCCAGCAGCCCCTGGACTAAAGAGACCCAGTACTTC,CASSPWTKETQYF
.,.,TRBJ2-5,TRBV30,TGTGCCTGGAGTGTACCACCGCGTGAGACCCAGTACTTC,CAWSVPPRETQYF
.,.,TRBJ2-2,TRBV7-7,TGTGCTAGCAGCCTCGAGGTCGGGGTCACCGGGGAGCTGTTTTTT,CASSLEVGVTGELFF
.,.,TRBJ1-1,TRBV4-3,TGCGCCAGCAGCCAAGATCTGGAGGGGACTGAAGCTTTCTTT,CASSQDLEGTEAFF
.,.,TRBJ1-1,TRBV5-6,TGTGCCAGCACCCTGGGGTCTGAAGCTTTCTTT,CASTLGSEAFF
.,.,TRBJ2-7,TRBV4-1,TGCGCCAGCAGCCACAACTTACAGGGCTACGAGCAGTACTTC,CASSHNLQGYEQYF
.,.,TRBJ2-6,TRBV30,TGTGCCTGGAGTGTAAGAGGGCGCGGGGCCAACGTCCTGACTTTC,CAWSVRGRGANVLTF
.,.,TRBJ2-2,TRBV21-1,TGTGCCAGCAGTTCTGGGACAGGGGCTAACACCGGGGAGCTGTTTTTT,CASSSGTGANTGELFF
TRBD1,once,TRBJ2-1,TRBV5-1,TGCGCCAGCAGCACAACCGGGACAGGGGGCTACAATGAGCAGTTCTTC,CASSTTGTGGYNEQFF
.,.,TRBJ2-3,TRBV5-1,TGCGCCAGCGTGGGGGGCACAGATACGCAGTATTTT,CASVGGTDTQYF
.,.,TRBJ2-1,TRBV9,TGTGCCAGCAGTCATAACCCCGCAGGGATAAACTACAATGAGCAGTTCTTC,CASSHNPAGINYNEQFF
.,.,TRBJ2-5,TRBV27,TGTGCCAGCAGTCTCGGGGTTGGGTCGGCCCAGTACTTC,CASSLGVGSAQYF
.,.,TRBJ2-1,TRBV7-9,TGTGCCAGCAGCTTAGAGGTTATGGTTGGCGGTGAGCAGTTCTTC,CASSLEVMVGGEQFF
.,.,TRBJ1-4,TRBV4-1,TGCGCCAGCAGCCAAGCCCCCGGTGGAGGGTCTAATGAAAAACTGTTTTTT,CASSQAPGGGSNEKLFF
TRBD1,.,TRBJ1-1,TRBV7-9,TGTGCCAGCAGCTCTTCCGGGACAGGGGTGAACACTGAAGCTTTCTTT,CASSSSGTGVNTEAFF